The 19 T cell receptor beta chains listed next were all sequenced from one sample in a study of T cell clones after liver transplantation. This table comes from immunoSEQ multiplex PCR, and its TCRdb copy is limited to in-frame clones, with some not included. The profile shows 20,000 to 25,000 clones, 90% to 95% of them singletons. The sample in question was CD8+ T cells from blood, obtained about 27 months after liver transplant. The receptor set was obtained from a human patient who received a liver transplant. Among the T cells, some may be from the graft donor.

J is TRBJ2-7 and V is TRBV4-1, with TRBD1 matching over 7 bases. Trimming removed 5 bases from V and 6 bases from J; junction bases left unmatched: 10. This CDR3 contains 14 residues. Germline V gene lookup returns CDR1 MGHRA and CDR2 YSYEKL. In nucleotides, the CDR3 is TGCGCCAGCAGCTACTCCGGACAGGCTCGCGAGCAGTACTTC. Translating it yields CASSYSGQAREQYF.

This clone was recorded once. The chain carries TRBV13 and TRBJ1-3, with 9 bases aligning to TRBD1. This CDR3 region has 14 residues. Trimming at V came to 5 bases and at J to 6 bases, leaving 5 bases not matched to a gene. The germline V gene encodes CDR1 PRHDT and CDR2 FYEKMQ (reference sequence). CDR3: CASSPGQGANTIYF. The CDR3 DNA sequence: TGTGCCAGCAGCCCGGGACAGGGCGCAAACACCATATATTTT.

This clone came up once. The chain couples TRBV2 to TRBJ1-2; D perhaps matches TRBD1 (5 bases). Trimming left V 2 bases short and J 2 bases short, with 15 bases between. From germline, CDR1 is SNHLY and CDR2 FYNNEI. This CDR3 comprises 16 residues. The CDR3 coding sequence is TGTGCCAGCAGTGAAATGGTGAGGACATCCAACTATGGCTACACCTTC. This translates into CASSEMVRTSNYGYTF.

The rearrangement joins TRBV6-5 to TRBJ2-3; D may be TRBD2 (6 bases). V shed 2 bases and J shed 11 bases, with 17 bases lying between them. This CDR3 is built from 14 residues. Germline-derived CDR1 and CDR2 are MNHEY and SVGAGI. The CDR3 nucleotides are TGTGCCAGCAGTTACGATCCCACCGGGACTGGGCAGTATTTT. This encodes CASSYDPTGTGQYF.

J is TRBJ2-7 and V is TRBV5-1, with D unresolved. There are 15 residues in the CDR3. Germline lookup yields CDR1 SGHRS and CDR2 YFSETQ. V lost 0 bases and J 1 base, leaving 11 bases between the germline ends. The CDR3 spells CASSLGTPFSYEQYF. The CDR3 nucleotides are TGCGCCAGCAGCTTGGGTACGCCGTTTTCCTACGAGCAGTACTTC.

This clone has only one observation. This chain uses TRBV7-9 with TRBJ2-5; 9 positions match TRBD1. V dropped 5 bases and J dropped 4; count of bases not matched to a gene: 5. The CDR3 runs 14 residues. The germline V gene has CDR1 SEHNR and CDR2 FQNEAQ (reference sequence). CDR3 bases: TGTGCCAGCAGCAACACAGGGGGCCCAGAGACCCAGTACTTC. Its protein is CASSNTGGPETQYF.

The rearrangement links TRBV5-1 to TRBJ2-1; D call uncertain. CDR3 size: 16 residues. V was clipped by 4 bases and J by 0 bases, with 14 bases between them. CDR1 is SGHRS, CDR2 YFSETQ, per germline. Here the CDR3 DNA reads TGCGCCAGCAGCCCAGATTTGCTTTACTCCTACAATGAGCAGTTCTTC. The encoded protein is CASSPDLLYSYNEQFF.

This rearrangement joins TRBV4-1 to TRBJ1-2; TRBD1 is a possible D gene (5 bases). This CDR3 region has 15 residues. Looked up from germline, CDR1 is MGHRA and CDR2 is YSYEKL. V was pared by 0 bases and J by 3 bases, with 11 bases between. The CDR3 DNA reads TGCGCCAGCAGCCAAGATAGGGACGGCTACTATGGCTACACCTTC. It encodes CASSQDRDGYYGYTF.

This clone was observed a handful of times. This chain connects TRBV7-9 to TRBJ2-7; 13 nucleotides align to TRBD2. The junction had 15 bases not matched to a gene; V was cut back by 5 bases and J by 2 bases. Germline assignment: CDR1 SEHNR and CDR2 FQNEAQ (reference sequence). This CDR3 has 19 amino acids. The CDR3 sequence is CASSPREPGGLAGPYEQYF. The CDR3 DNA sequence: TGTGCCAGCAGCCCTAGGGAGCCAGGGGGACTAGCGGGACCCTACGAGCAGTACTTC.

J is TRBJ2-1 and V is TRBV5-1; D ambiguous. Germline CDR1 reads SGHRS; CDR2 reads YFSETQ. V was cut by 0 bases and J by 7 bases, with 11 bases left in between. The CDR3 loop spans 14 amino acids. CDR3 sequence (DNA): TGCGCCAGCAGCTTGGCCCATCTAGTGAATGAGCAGTTCTTC. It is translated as CASSLAHLVNEQFF.

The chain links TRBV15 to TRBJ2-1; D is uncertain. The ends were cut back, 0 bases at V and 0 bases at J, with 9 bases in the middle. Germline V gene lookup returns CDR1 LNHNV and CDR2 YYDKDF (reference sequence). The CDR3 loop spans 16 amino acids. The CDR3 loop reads CATSRDHPSSYNEQFF. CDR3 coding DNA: TGTGCCACCAGCAGAGATCACCCTAGCTCCTACAATGAGCAGTTCTTC.

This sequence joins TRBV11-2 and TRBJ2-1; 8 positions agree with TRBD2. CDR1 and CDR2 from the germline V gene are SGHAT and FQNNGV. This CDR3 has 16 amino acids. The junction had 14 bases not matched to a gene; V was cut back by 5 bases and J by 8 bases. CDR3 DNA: TGTGCCAGCAGCATTACCGGGACTAGAGGTTTCGATGAGCAGTTCTTC. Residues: CASSITGTRGFDEQFF.

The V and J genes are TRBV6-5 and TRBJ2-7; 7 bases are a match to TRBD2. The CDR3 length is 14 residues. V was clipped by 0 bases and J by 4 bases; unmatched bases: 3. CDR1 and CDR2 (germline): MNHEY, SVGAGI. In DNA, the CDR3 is TGTGCCAGCAGTTACTCAGCGGGGAGATACGAGCAGTACTTC. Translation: CASSYSAGRYEQYF.

The CDR3 here is CASSPPLGLPGELFF. The CDR3, as DNA: TGTGCCAGCAGCCCCCCCCTCGGGTTGCCCGGGGAGCTGTTTTTT. This chain links TRBV7-9 with TRBJ2-2, with D hard to call. CDR1 is SEHNR and CDR2 is FQNEAQ in the germline V gene (reference sequence). Trimming took 5 bases from V and 6 from J, leaving 16 bases between them. The CDR3 is made up of 15 amino acids.

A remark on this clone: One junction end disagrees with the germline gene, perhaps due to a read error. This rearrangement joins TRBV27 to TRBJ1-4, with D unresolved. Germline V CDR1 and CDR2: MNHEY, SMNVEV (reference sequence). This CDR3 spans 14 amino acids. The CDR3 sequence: CASSLYGTSEKLFF. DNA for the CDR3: TGTGCCAGCAGTCTCTACGGTACTAGTGAAAAACTGTTTTTT.

The CDR3 DNA follows: TGCGCCAGCAGCTTCAAGCTAGCGGGACTCACAGATACGCAGTATTTT. Protein: CASSFKLAGLTDTQYF. The chain is built from TRBV5-1 and TRBJ2-3, with 9 bases aligning to TRBD2. V lost 2 bases, J lost 2 bases, and 6 bases stayed unmatched. Germline values: CDR1 SGHRS, CDR2 YFSETQ. CDR3 length: 16 residues.

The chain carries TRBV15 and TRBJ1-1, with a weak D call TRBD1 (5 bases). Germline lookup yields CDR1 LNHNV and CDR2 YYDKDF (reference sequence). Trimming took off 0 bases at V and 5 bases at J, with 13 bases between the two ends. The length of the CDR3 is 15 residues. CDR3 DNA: TGTGCCACCAGCAGAGACAGGTCCCAGGGAACTGAAGCTTTCTTT. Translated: CATSRDRSQGTEAFF.

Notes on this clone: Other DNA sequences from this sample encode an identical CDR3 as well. The DNA of the CDR3 is TGTGCCTGGAGTGTAGGGGGGACTAGGAATGAGCAGTTCTTC. It translates to CAWSVGGTRNEQFF. The chain carries TRBV30 and TRBJ2-1; 8 nucleotides line up with TRBD2. Germline lookup yields CDR1 GTSNPN and CDR2 SVGIG (reference sequence). The CDR3 has 14 amino acids. The junction had 5 bases not matched to a gene; V was cut back by 0 bases and J by 7 bases.

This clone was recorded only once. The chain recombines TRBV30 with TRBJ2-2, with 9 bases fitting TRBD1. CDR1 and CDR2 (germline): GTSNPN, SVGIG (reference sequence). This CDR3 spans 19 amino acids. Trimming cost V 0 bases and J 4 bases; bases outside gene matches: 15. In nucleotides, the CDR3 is TGTGCCTGGAGTGTATTGGGACAGGGTGGGGGCACGACCACCGGGGAGCTGTTTTTT. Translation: CAWSVLGQGGGTTTGELFF.